A selection of T cell receptor beta chains follows, all from one sample in a study of CXCR3-negative and CXCR3-positive naive CD8 T cells. After re-calling the 5' RACE reads, TCRdb lists one entry per CDR3 protein, DNA absent. Seen in this sample are 120,000 to 150,000 distinct CDR3 sequences; the ten most common clones hold around 0.3%. Sequencing used naive CXCR3+ CD8+ T cells from blood. These receptors came from a human donor in good health. Some clones in this sample may be carry-over from other donors' samples. The CDR3 runs from the conserved cysteine through the conserved F or W.

J: TRBJ2-7
V: TRBV29-1
CDR3: CSVDAQEGTYEQYF

J: TRBJ2-7
V: TRBV25-1
CDR3: CASREQGSYEQYF

J: TRBJ2-1
V: TRBV20-1
CDR3: CSARGSGLEQFF

J: TRBJ2-3
V: TRBV6-2/TRBV6-3
CDR3: CASSYVGQGPTLSTDTQYF

J: TRBJ2-7
V: TRBV7-9
CDR3: CASSRPSGSSYEQYF

J: TRBJ2-7
V: TRBV2
CDR3: CASSEGAVHYEQYF

J: TRBJ2-1
V: TRBV11-3
CDR3: CASSEEGGRGNEQFF

J: TRBJ2-5
V: TRBV20-1
CDR3: CSARLERGAIVETQYF

J: TRBJ1-6
V: TRBV12-3/TRBV12-4
CDR3: CASSLAGENSPLHF

J: TRBJ2-7
V: TRBV9
CDR3: CASSVGASGGHEQYF

J: TRBJ2-3
V: TRBV29-1
CDR3: CSVSRYSGADTQYF

J: TRBJ2-7
V: TRBV6-5
CDR3: CASSYSQQPEQYF

J: TRBJ2-5
V: TRBV12-3/TRBV12-4
CDR3: CASSLDVGGGTQYF

J: TRBJ2-7
V: TRBV7-3
CDR3: CASSLTSTTPGSLYEQYF

J: TRBJ2-1
V: TRBV6-5
CDR3: CASSYSRGGDEQFF

J: TRBJ2-7
V: TRBV5-1
CDR3: CASSLVSGQTYEQYF

J: TRBJ2-5
V: TRBV6-2/TRBV6-3
CDR3: CAGSYLQTQYF

J: TRBJ2-1
V: TRBV12-3/TRBV12-4
CDR3: CATHTPASGNEQFF

J: TRBJ1-3
V: TRBV30
CDR3: CAWSVISGNTIYF

J: TRBJ2-4
V: TRBV7-9
CDR3: CASSPTGGEDKNIQYF

J: TRBJ2-1
V: TRBV29-1
CDR3: CSVRPREWEQFF

J: TRBJ1-2
V: TRBV30
CDR3: CAWTGNSYGYTF

J: TRBJ1-1
V: TRBV19
CDR3: CASSLRRELNTEAFF

J: TRBJ2-7
V: TRBV10-2
CDR3: CASSEWDGSYEQYF

J: TRBJ1-2
V: TRBV29-1
CDR3: CSVGGIYGYTF

J: TRBJ1-1
V: TRBV18
CDR3: CASSPLDGDTEAFF

J: TRBJ2-1
V: TRBV5-1
CDR3: CASSRLAEGQLF

J: TRBJ2-2
V: TRBV9
CDR3: CASSVVAGDNTEELFF

J: TRBJ1-2
V: TRBV7-9
CDR3: CASSLGSQANYGYTF

J: TRBJ2-7
V: TRBV28
CDR3: CASSLTSGGPPPYEQYF

J: TRBJ1-2
V: TRBV5-4
CDR3: CASSSLMGGDGYTF

J: TRBJ1-5
V: TRBV3-1
CDR3: CASSQDTGFNQPQHF

J: TRBJ2-1
V: TRBV2
CDR3: CASTGQGYHEQFF

J: TRBJ1-1
V: TRBV29-1
CDR3: CSVVVGMSTEAFF

J: TRBJ2-7
V: TRBV28
CDR3: CACIGRAERCEQYF

J: TRBJ2-2
V: TRBV11-2
CDR3: CASSTGQGRTGELFF

J: TRBJ2-7
V: TRBV11-2
CDR3: CASSVSPSEQYF

J: TRBJ1-5
V: TRBV21-1
CDR3: CASSARQGASPIRDQPQHF

J: TRBJ2-1
V: TRBV20-1
CDR3: CSARGLAVSYNEQFF

J: TRBJ2-7
V: TRBV7-2
CDR3: CASSFGRGEQYF

J: TRBJ1-2
V: TRBV29-1
CDR3: CSVESDRGSYGYTF

J: TRBJ2-5
V: TRBV29-1
CDR3: CSVEQGREWAQYF

J: TRBJ2-3
V: TRBV7-9
CDR3: CAGSPPPSGSDTQYF

J: TRBJ2-1
V: TRBV30
CDR3: CAWSFNPRDRGEVNEQFF

J: TRBJ1-1
V: TRBV11-2
CDR3: CASSYPRQGPNTEAFF